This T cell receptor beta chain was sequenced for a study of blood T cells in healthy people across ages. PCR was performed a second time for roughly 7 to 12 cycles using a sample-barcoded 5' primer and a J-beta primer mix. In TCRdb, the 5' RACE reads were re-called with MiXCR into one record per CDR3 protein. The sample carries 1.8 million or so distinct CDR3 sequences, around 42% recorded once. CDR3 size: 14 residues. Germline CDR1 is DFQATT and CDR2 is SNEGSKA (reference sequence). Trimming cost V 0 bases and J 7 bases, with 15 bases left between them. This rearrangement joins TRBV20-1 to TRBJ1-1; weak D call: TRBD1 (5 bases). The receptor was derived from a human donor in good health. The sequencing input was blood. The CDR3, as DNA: TGCAGTGCTAGAGATCGGCGCAGGGCCGATGAAGCTTTCTTT. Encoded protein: CSARDRRRADEAFF.